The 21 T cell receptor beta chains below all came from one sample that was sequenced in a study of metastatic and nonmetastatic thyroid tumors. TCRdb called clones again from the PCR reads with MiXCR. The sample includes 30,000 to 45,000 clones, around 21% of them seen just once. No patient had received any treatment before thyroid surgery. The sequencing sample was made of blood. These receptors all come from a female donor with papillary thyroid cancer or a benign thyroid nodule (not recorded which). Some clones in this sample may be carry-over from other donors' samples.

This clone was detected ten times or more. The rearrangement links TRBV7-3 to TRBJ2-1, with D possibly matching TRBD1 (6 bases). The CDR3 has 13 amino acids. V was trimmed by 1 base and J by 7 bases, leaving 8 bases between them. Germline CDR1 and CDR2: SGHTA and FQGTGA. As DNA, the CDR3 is TGTGCCAGCAGCTTAAACAGGGAAAATGAGCAGTTCTTC. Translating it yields CASSLNRENEQFF.

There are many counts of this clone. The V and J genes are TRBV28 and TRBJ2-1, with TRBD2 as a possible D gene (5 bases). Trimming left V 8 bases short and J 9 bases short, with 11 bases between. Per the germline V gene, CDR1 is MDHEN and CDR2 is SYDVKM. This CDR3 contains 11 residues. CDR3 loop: CASGIEGEQFF. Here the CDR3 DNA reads TGTGCCAGCGGGATAGAGGGTGAGCAGTTCTTC.

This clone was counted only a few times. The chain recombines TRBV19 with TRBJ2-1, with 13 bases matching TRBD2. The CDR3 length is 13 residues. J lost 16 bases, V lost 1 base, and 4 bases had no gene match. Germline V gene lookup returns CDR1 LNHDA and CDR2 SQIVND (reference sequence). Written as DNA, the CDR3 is TGTGCCAGTAGTATAGGGACTAGCGGGAGTAGATTCTTC. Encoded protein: CASSIGTSGSRFF. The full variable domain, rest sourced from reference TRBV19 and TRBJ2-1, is DGGITQSPKYLFRKEGQNVTLSCEQNLNHDAMYWYRQDPGQGLRLIYYSQIVNDFQKGDIAEGYSVSREKKESFPLTVTSAQKNPTAFYLCASSIGTSGSRFFGPGTRLTVL.

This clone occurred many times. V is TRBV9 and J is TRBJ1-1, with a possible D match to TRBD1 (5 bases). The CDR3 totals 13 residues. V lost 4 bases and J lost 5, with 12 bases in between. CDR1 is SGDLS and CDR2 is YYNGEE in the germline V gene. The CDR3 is CASSSRVETEAFF. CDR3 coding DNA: TGTGCCAGCAGCTCCAGGGTTGAAACTGAAGCTTTCTTT.

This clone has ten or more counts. CDR3 in amino acids: CASSPGLAGENIQYF. CDR3 nucleotides: TGTGCCAGCAGTCCGGGACTAGCGGGGGAAAACATTCAGTACTTC. The chain has TRBV6-2 or TRBV6-3 and TRBJ2-4, with TRBD2 matching 14 bases. V was pared by 5 bases and J by 5 bases, with 2 bases of the junction left unmatched. CDR1 and CDR2 (germline): MNHEY, SVGEGT. The CDR3 extends over 15 amino acids.

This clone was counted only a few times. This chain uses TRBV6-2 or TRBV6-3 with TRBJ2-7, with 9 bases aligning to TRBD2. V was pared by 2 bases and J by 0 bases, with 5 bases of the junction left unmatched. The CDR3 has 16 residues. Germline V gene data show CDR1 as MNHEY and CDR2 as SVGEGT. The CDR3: CASSYPSGIPSYEQYF. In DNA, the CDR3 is TGTGCCAGCAGTTACCCTAGCGGGATTCCCTCCTACGAGCAGTACTTC.

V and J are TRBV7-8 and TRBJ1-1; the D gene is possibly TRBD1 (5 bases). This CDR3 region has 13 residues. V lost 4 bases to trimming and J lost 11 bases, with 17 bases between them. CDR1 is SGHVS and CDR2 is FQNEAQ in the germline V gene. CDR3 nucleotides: TGTGCCAGCAGCTGTGGGACGGTCTTTGAGGCTTTCTTT. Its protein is CASSCGTVFEAFF.

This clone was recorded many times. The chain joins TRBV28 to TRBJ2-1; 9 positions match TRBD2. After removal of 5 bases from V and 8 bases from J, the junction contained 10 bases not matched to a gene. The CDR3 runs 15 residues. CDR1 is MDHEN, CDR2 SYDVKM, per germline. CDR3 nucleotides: TGTGCCAGCAGTCAATCTAGCGGGAAGGGTGATGAGCAGTTCTTC. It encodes CASSQSSGKGDEQFF.

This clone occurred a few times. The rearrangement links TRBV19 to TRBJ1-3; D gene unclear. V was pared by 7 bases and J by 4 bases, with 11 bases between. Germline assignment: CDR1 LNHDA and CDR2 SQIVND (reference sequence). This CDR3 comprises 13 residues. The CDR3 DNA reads TGTGCCAGTATCCGGGGTCAGGGAAACACCATATATTTT. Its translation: CASIRGQGNTIYF.

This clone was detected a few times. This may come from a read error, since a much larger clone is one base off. CDR3 amino acids: CASSDARGINEKLFF. In DNA form, the CDR3 reads TGTGCCAGCAGTGATGCTCGGGGGATTAATGAGAAACTGTTTTTT. The chain couples TRBV2 to TRBJ1-4; maybe TRBD1 (5 bases). CDR1 is SNHLY and CDR2 is FYNNEI in the germline V gene. This CDR3 region has 15 residues. The whole variable domain, remainder taken from reference TRBV2 and TRBJ1-4, is EPEVTQTPSHQVTQMGQEVILRCVPISNHLYFYWYRQILGQKVEFLVSFYNNEISEKSEIFDDQFSVERPDGSNFTLKIRSTKLEDSAMYFCASSDARGINEKLFFGSGTQLSVL.

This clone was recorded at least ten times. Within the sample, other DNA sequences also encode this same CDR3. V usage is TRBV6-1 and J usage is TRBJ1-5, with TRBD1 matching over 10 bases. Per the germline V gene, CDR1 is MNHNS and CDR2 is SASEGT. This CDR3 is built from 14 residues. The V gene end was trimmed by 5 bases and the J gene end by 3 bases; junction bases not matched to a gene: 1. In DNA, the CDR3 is TGTGCCAGCAGTCGACAGGGGGCCAATCAGCCCCAGCATTTT. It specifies CASSRQGANQPQHF.

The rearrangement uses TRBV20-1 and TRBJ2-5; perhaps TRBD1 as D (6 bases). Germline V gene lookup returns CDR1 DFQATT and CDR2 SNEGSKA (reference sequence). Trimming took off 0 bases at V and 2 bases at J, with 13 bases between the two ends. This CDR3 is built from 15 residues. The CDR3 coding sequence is TGCAGTGCTAGAGATGGGGAAGGGGGACAAGAGACCCAGTACTTC. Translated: CSARDGEGGQETQYF.

CDR3 bases: TGCAGTGCTAGAGAACAGGGGGCCTACACCTACGAGCAGTACTTC. Encoded protein: CSAREQGAYTYEQYF. The V call is TRBV20-1, the J call TRBJ2-7; 9 bases map to TRBD1. The trim removed 0 bases at V and 2 bases at J, leaving 5 bases unmatched. Germline assignment: CDR1 DFQATT and CDR2 SNEGSKA (reference sequence). The CDR3 contains 15 residues.

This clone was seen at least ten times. The CDR3 DNA reads TGCAGTGCTAGGGGGGCCAGAGAGGCAGATACGCAGTATTTT. Residues: CSARGAREADTQYF. V gene TRBV20-1 combines with J gene TRBJ2-3; TRBD1 is a possible D gene (6 bases). CDR3 length: 14 residues. Trimming removed 3 bases from V and 4 bases from J, with 14 bases in between. Germline loops: CDR1 DFQATT, CDR2 SNEGSKA (reference sequence).

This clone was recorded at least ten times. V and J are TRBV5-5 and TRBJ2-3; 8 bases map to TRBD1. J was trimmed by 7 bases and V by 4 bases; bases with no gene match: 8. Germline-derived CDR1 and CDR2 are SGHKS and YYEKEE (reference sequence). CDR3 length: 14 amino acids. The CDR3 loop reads CASSLATGENTQYF. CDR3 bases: TGTGCCAGCAGCCTTGCGACAGGGGAAAATACGCAGTATTTT.

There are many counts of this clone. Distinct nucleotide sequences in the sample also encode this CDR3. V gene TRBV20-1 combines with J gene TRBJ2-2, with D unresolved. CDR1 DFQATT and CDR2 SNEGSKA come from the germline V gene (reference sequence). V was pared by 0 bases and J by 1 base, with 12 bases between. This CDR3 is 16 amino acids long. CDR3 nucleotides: TGCAGTGCTAGAGATCCACTGCGCGGGAACACCGGGGAGCTGTTTTTT. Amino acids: CSARDPLRGNTGELFF.

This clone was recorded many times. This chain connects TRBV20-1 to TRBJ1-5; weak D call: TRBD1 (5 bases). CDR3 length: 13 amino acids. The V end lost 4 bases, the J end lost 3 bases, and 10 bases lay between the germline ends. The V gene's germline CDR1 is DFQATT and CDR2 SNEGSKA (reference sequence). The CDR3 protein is CSAKGHFNQPQHF. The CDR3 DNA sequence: TGCAGTGCTAAAGGACACTTCAATCAGCCCCAGCATTTT.

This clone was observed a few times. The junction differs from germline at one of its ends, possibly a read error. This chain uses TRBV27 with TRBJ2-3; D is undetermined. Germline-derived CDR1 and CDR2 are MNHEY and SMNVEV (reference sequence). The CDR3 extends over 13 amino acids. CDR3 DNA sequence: TGTGCCATCAGTTCGGGTGTTATAGATACGCAGTATTTT. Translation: CAISSGVIDTQYF.

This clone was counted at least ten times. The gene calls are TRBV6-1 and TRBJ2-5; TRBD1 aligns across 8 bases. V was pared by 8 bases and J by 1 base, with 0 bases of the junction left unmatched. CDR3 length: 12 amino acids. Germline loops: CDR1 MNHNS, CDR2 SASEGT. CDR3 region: CASGQGQETQYF. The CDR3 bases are TGTGCCAGCGGACAGGGCCAAGAGACCCAGTACTTC.

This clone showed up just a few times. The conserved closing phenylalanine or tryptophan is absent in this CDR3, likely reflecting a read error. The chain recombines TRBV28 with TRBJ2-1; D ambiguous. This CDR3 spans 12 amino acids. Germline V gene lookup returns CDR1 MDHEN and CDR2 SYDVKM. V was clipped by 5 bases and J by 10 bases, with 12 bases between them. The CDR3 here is CASSVGTPEQFL. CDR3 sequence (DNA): TGTGCCAGCAGTGTGGGAACCCCGGAGCAGTTCCTC.

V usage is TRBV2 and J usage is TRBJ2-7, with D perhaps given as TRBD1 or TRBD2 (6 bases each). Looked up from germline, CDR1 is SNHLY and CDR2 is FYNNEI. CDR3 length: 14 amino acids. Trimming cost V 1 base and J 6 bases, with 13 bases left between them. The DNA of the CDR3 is TGTGCCAGCAGTGAAGGGACTACAGGGACCGAGCAGTACTTC. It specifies CASSEGTTGTEQYF.